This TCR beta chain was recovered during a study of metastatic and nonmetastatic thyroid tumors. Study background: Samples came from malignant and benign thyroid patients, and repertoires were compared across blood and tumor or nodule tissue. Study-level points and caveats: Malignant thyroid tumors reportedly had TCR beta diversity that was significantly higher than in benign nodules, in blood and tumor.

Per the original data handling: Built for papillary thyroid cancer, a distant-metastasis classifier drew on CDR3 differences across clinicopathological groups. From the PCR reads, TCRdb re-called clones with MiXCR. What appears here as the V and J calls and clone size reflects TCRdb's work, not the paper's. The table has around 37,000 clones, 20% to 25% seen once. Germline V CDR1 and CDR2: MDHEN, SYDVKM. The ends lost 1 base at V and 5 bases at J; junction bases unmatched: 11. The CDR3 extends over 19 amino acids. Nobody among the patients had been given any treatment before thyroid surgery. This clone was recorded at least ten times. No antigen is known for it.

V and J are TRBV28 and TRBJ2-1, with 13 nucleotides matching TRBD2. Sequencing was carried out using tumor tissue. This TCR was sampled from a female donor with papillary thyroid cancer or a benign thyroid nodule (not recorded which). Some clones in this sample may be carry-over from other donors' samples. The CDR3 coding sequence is TGTGCCAGCAGTTTATTTTGGACTAGCGGGAGTAGACGGCACAATGAGCAGTTCTTC. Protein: CASSLFWTSGSRRHNEQFF.